This T cell receptor (beta chain) was found in a study of T cells after yellow fever vaccination. Study-wide results and caveats: Relatively few clonotypes were ones that appeared in both CD4 and CD8 compartments. When the response was secondary, it was weaker but reached its peak faster, day 5 versus 15.

Template switching with 5'RACE generated the TCR cDNA and added a universal primer site and UMIs. MiXCR, run by TCRdb on the 5' RACE reads, gives a single entry per CDR3 protein. Of a few hundred thousand distinct CDR3 sequences in the sample, approximately 10% were seen once. A note on this clonotype: Antigen: not known.

The clonotype originates from a man between 18 and 29 years old who received the YFV17D yellow fever vaccine. Sequencing was performed on PBMCs, taken on the day of the first yellow fever vaccination.

DNA for the CDR3: TGTGCCAGCAGCTTGGGGAAAAGCAATCAGCCCCAGCATTTT. This gives the protein CASSLGKSNQPQHF. J is TRBJ1-5 and V is TRBV5-6, with D hard to call. Looked up from germline, CDR1 is SGHDT and CDR2 is YYEEEE. The CDR3 totals 14 residues. Trimming stripped 0 bases from V and 1 base from J, with 5 bases between.